The T cell receptor beta chain under discussion was sequenced for a study of cytomegalovirus exposure and HLA in healthy donors (dated by TCRdb to 2015 to 2018). The study in broad terms: An earlier analysis of around 600 of the donors reported about 250 Gb of sequence data and about 100 million unique TCR beta sequences from approximately 180 million T cells. About 300 gigabases of sequencing data and around 88 million unique TCR sequences made up an early release that covered around 640 HLA-typed donors. Of the roughly 400 genotyped donors, over 65% fell in the genetic ancestry cluster associated with self-reported Caucasian donors. The aim of the study was to test whether cataloging public T cell receptors could identify signatures of past pathogen exposure. The T cell repertoires of 550 to 850 subjects were profiled by immunosequencing and related to cytomegalovirus serostatus. Besides the first cohort of 550 to 750 subjects, a separate validation cohort made up of 120 different subjects was used. To predict cytomegalovirus infection status, the study brought together high-throughput TCR immunosequencing, statistical association of individual TCRs with disease status, and machine learning. To study patterns of TCR occurrence, a later analysis re-analyzed previously published TCR beta repertoires from 600 to 750 donors and added high-resolution HLA genotyping. The later analysis used no new phenotypic data to find candidate immune exposures, relying instead on TCR beta sequences and their occurrence across donors. An earlier analysis of some 500 of the donors used high-throughput TCR beta sequencing to judge whether each TCR beta V gene segment behaved as functional or pseudogenic. Donor age, sex, ethnicity and CMV serostatus were collected together with the repertoire data. In a later genetic analysis, genome-wide SNP genotypes for about 55% of the roughly 670 donors were used, and that subset was treated as a discovery cohort. Every repertoire in the discovery cohort had been generated on one and the same sequencing platform. Class I and class II HLA loci were covered by the typing at four-digit resolution. Typing coverage varied by locus: roughly 620-640 donors for A, B, C, DRB1 and DQB1; 500 to 550 for DQA1; around 610 for DPA1; fewer than 480 for DPB1. Four or five DR-DQ haplotypes were handled as single units for association and clustering because linkage in the cohort was strong. Among about 390 genotyped donors of the cohort, an average of 235,054 unique TCR beta nucleotide sequences were sequenced per donor, around 20% of them non-productive.

On the study overall, not on this receptor specifically: According to a later analysis, most CMV-associated TCR beta chains appeared to be HLA-restricted, and the HLA associations seemed to be driven largely by CMV exposure. The classifier was reported to diagnose cytomegalovirus status with high specificity and sensitivity in both the original cohort and the validation cohort. According to a later genetic analysis, donors in an Asian-associated ancestry cluster had fewer N-insertions in productive TCRs than the roughly 700-donor mean. Assigning TCR associations to individual alleles was difficult when HLA alleles, especially DR and DQ, strongly co-occurred. At a false discovery rate of 0.05, a later analysis linked around 15,000 TCR beta sequences to specific HLA alleles. Some IMGT-functional V segments, including TRBV6-2 and TRBV6-3, could not be told apart with the 87-base-pair reads, so those segments were excluded. Only TCR beta chains were sequenced in this cohort, and the absence of alpha or paired-chain data limited detectable features. V-gene and J-gene trimming of TCR beta chains was associated with a missense DCLRE1C variant in a later genetic analysis, and the association was replicated in an independent cohort. According to a later analysis, parvovirus B19, influenza, CMV and Epstein-Barr virus appeared linked to several top co-occurrence clusters. Sequencing depth was assumed to be roughly uniform across donors in the presence/absence analyses, though that assumption may not hold. Immune exposure information for the cohort was limited to CMV serostatus. A later analysis found that TCR association rates varied across HLA loci, with DRB1 alleles showing the most associated TCRs and HLA-C alleles the fewest. Because some donors lacked HLA typing at each locus, the association tests relied only on the typed subset. In vitro tests confirmed that a few of the cytomegalovirus-associated TCR beta chains recognize cytomegalovirus antigens. A cluster of highly shared sequence variants was judged likely to be a technical artifact of the sequencing pipeline. A further reported finding was that TCR beta sequences accurately predicted the HLA-A and HLA-B alleles for most subjects in the first cohort. The authors suggested that the approach could potentially be extended to other disease states and immunological phenotypes. Roughly 17 rarely observed V segments, including chromosome 9 orphons, were excluded from the earlier analysis of several hundred of the donors because counts were too low. In a later analysis, HLA-associated TCR beta chains showed more clonal expansion and lower generation probabilities than non-associated chains that were equally common. Most TCR sequences were observed very rarely across donors, whereas some public TCRs were present in many individuals. Linkage disequilibrium might explain the correlated functional status among segregating V segments, but an unknown experimental factor could not be ruled out. The study listed 150 to 200 TCR beta chains as associated with cytomegalovirus. In an earlier analysis of roughly 560 of the donors, most TCR beta V segments were observed in productive rearrangements about 90% or about 30% of the time, broadly matching IMGT annotations.

In total, roughly 670 healthy bone marrow donors made up the cohort. At the time of sampling, every cohort member was nominally healthy, though immune exposures that went unrecorded were likely present. The donor tested CMV seronegative and was one of the 352 seronegative cohort members. Every donor gave a peripheral blood sample, and the peripheral blood mononuclear cells from that sample were used for TCR beta sequencing. The Qiagen DNeasy Blood Extraction Kit was used to extract genomic DNA from the blood cell samples. The library was produced with the immunoSEQ multiplex PCR assay. For the multiplex PCR, a mixture combining 60 forward primers for TCR Vbeta segments and 13 reverse primers for TCR Jbeta segments was used. Amplification of the CDR3 region of rearranged TCR beta genes was performed with a multiplex PCR assay on genomic DNA. The Illumina HiSeq System was used to sequence the amplified TCR beta libraries as 87-base-pair reads. The original pipeline was this. A later analysis counted about 80 million unique TCR beta chains across the 666 repertoires, and some 11 million of these chains were shared by at least two donors. Raw reads were error-corrected and collapsed into unique sequences with a nearest-neighbor algorithm that merged closely related sequences to remove PCR and sequencing errors. V, D and J gene segments were assigned by aligning CDR3 sequences to IMGT reference sequences. For a sequence to be retained, a match of at least six nucleotides to both a V gene segment and a J gene segment was required. Rearrangements were called productive when the CDR3 lacked stop codons and stayed in frame with V and J; all others were non-productive. Following IMGT convention, CDR3 was defined as the stretch from the second conserved V-encoded cysteine to the conserved J-encoded phenylalanine. The earlier analysis of 500 to 650 of the donors excluded any sequence lacking an unambiguous match to a single V gene segment. An earlier analysis of 500 to 700 of the donors classified V segments as functional when productive rearrangements were above 56.7% and as segregating when the standard deviation between donors was above 5%. To diagnose cytomegalovirus status from the catalog of TCR beta chain sequences, a statistical classification framework was built. V and J gene assignment, in a later analysis, came from comparing TCR nucleotide sequences with IMGT/GENE-DB human TR gene sequences. A later analysis assigned CDR3 sequences and most-parsimonious VDJ recombination scenarios with the TCRdist pipeline. A later analysis defined each TCR beta chain by its CDR3 amino acid sequence plus V-gene family, and excluded reads lacking a unique V-gene family. A later analysis removed several hundred highly shared, low-generation-probability nucleotide sequences to deal with suspected cross-contamination and a sequencing artifact. In a later analysis, a clonal expansion index was calculated for each public chain from normalized within-repertoire ranks of inferred template counts. Generation probabilities in a later analysis came from a VDJ recombination model fitted to out-of-frame rearrangements, and those results were checked against IGoR. In a later analysis, TCR-TCR, TCR-HLA and TCR-CMV co-occurrence was scored with hypergeometric tests, and a repertoire-size bias correction was applied to TCR pairs. In a later analysis, false discovery rates were estimated by permuting HLA or CMV assignments 20 times. In a later analysis, co-occurring TCRs were grouped using DBSCAN, with TCRdist sequence similarity added in when clustering inside HLA-allele-positive subsets. For co-occurrence clustering, repertoires with fewer than 30,000 or more than 120,000 public chains were excluded, along with four or five repertoires with anomalous nucleotide sharing. Sourced from immuneACCESS, this table was stored by TCRdb with only in-frame sequences that have V and J called. A share of the clones is absent; for the studies checked, an unresolved V gene accounts for under half, and the remainder has no known explanation. That table furnishes V, J and clone size, whereas the DNA furnished D and trimming. The sample table contains about 190,000 clones; only one count was recorded for about four fifths of them. The ten top clones hold around 2% of the sample.

The CDR3 has 18 amino acids, counting the end cysteine and phenylalanine. The entry retains the CDR3 DNA only, 54 bases that are in frame from base 1. CDR1 MGHRA and CDR2 YSYEKL were looked up in the germline V gene. V trim: 4 bases; J trim: 2 bases; unmatched bases: 14. In this sample, this clone turned up a few times. Its antigen remains unidentified. No base quality values were provided; no much bigger clone lies one nucleotide off. The sequence links TRBV4-1 to TRBJ2-5; the central 9 bases match TRBD1. Input material: PBMCs. The sequence derives from a man in his late teens or twenties in good health and CMV-seronegative. DNA sequence: TGCGCCAGCAGCCTCCAGTTATCCCTACAGGGGGCTCAAGAGACCCAGTACTTC. This is translated as CASSLQLSLQGAQETQYF.